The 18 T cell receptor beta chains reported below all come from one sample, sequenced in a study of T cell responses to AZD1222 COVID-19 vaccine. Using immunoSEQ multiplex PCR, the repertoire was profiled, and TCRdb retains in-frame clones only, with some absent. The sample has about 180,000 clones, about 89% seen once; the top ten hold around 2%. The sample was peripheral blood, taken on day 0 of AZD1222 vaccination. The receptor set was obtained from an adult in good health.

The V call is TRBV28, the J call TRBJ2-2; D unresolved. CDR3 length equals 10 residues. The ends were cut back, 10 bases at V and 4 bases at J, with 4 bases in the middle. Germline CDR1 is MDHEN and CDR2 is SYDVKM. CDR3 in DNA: TGTGCCACCAGCACCGGGGAGCTGTTTTTT. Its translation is CATSTGELFF.

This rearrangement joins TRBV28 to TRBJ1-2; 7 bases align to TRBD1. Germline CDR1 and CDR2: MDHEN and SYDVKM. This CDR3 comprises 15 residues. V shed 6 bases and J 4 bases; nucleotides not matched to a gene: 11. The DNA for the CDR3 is TGTGCCAGCAGCAACCGACAGGGTTCCGGCTATGGCTACACCTTC. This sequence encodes CASSNRQGSGYGYTF.

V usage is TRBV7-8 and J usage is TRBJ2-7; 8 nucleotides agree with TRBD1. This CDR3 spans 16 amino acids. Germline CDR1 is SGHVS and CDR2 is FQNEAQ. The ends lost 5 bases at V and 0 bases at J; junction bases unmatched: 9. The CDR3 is CASSMLTGASSYEQYF. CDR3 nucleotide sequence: TGTGCCAGCAGCATGCTGACAGGGGCTTCCTCCTACGAGCAGTACTTC.

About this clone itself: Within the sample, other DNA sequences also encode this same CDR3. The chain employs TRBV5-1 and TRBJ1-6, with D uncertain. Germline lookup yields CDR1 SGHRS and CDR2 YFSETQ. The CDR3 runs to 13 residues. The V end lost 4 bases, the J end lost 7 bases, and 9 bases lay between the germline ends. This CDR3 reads CASSLEVNSPLHF. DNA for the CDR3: TGCGCCAGCAGCCTAGAAGTAAATTCACCCCTCCACTTT.

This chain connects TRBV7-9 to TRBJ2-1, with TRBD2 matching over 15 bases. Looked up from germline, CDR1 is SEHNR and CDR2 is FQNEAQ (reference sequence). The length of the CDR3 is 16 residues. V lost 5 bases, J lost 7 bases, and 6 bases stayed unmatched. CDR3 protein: CASSKRTSGGVNEQFF. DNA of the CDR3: TGTGCCAGCAGCAAAAGGACTAGCGGGGGGGTTAATGAGCAGTTCTTC.

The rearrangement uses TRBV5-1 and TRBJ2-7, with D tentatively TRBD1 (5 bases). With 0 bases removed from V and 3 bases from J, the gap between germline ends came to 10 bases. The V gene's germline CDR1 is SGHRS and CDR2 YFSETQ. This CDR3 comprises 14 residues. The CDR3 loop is CASSLEGLIYEQYF. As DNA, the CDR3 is TGCGCCAGCAGCTTGGAGGGGTTGATCTACGAGCAGTACTTC.

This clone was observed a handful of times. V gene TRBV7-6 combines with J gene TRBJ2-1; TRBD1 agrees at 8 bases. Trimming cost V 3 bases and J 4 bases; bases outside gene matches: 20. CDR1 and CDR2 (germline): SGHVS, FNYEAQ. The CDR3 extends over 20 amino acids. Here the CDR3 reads CASSLWETGGKKSLYNEQFF. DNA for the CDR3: TGTGCCAGCAGCTTGTGGGAAACAGGGGGAAAAAAAAGCCTGTACAATGAGCAGTTCTTC.

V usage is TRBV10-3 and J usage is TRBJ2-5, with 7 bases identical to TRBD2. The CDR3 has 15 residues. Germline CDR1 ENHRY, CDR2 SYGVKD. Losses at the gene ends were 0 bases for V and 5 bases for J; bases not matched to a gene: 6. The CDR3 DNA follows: TGTGCCATCAGTGAGTCGGGAGGGAGAGGTGAGACCCAGTACTTC. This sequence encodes CAISESGGRGETQYF.

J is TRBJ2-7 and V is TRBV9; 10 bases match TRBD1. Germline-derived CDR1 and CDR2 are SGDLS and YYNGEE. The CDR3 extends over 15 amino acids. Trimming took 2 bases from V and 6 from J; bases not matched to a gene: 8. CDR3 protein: CASSVDRGRGGEQYF. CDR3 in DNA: TGTGCCAGCAGCGTCGACAGGGGGCGCGGAGGCGAGCAGTACTTC.

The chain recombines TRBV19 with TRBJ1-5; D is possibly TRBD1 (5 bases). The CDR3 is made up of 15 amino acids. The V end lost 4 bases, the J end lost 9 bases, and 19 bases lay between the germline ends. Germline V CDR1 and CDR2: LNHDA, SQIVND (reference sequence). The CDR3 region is CASSTRDGPGGPQHF. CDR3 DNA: TGTGCCAGTAGTACACGGGACGGCCCAGGAGGGCCCCAGCATTTT.

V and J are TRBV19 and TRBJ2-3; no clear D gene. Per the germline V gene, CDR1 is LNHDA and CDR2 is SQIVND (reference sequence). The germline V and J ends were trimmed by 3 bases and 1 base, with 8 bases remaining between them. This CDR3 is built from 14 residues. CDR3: CASSMGRGTDTQYF. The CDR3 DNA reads TGTGCCAGTAGTATGGGCCGGGGCACAGATACGCAGTATTTT.

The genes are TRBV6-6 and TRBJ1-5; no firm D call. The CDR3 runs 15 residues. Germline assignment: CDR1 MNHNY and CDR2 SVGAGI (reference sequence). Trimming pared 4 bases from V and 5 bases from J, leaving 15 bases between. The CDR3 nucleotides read TGTGCCAGCAGTTGGTCGGCCGAGCGGGATCAGCCCCAGCATTTT. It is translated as CASSWSAERDQPQHF.

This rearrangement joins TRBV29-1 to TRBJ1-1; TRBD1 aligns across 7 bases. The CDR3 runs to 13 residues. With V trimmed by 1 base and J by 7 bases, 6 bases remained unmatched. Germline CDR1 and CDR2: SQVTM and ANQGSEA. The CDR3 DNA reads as TGCAGCGTTGAAGGGGGGGACAGCTATGAAGCTTTCTTT. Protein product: CSVEGGDSYEAFF.

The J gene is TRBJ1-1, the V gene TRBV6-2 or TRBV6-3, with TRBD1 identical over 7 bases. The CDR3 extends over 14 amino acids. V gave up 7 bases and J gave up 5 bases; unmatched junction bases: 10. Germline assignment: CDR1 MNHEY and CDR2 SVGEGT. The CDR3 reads CASTPGGARTEAFF. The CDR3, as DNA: TGTGCCAGCACCCCAGGGGGGGCAAGGACTGAAGCTTTCTTT.

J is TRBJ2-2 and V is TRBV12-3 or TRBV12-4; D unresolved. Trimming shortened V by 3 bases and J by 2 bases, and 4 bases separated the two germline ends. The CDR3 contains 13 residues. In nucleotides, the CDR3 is TGTGCCAGCAGTTTTGCTAACACCGGGGAGCTGTTTTTT. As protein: CASSFANTGELFF.

In DNA, the CDR3 is TGTGCCAGCAGTTCACCAGGGTTGGAAAACACCATATATTTT. As protein: CASSSPGLENTIYF. The chain combines TRBV28 with TRBJ1-3; perhaps TRBD1 as D (5 bases). The germline V gene encodes CDR1 MDHEN and CDR2 SYDVKM. The CDR3 has 14 amino acids. Trimming removed 4 bases from V and 6 bases from J, with 13 bases in between.

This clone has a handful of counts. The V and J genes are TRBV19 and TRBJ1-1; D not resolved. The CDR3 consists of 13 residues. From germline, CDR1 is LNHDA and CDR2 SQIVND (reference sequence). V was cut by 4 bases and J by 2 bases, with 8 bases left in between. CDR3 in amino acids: CASSKGINTEAFF. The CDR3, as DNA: TGTGCCAGTAGTAAGGGTATTAACACTGAAGCTTTCTTT.

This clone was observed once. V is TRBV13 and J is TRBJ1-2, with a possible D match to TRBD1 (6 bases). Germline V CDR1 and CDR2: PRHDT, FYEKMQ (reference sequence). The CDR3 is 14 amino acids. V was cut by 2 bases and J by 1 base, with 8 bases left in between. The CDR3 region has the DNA TGTGCCAGCAGCTTAAAAGGGGGTAACTATGGCTACACCTTC. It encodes CASSLKGGNYGYTF.